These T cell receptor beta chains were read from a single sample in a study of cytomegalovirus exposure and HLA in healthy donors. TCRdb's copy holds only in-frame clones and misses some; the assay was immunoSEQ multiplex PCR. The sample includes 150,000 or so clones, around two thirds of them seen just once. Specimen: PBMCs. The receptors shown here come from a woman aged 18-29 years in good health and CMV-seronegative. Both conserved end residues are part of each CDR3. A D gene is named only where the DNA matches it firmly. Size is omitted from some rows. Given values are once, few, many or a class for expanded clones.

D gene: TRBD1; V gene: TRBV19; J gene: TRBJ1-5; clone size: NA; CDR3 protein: CASSATHRGANQPQHF; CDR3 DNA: TGTGCCAGTAGTGCAACCCACAGGGGCGCCAATCAGCCCCAGCATTTT
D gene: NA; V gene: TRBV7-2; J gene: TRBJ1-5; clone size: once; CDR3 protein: CASSLAGHQPQHF; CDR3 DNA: TGTGCCAGCAGCTTGGCGGGTCATCAGCCCCAGCATTTT
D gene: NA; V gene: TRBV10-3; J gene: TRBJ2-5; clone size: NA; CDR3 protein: CAISEGLQETQYF; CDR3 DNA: TGTGCCATCAGTGAGGGGCTCCAAGAGACCCAGTACTTC
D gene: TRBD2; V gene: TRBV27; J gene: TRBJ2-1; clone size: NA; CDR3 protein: CASSGLAGLVEQFF; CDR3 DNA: TGTGCCAGCAGTGGACTAGCGGGATTGGTTGAGCAGTTCTTC
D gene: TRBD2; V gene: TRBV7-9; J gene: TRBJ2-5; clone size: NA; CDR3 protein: CASSPPRGEETQYF; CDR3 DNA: TGTGCCAGCAGCCCCCCCCGGGGGGAAGAGACCCAGTACTTC
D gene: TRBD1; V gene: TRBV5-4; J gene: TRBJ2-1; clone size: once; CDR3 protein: CASTGTGGRNEQFF; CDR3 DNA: TGTGCCAGCACCGGGACAGGGGGCCGGAATGAGCAGTTCTTC
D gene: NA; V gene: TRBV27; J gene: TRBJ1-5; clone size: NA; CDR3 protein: CASSSQGTFNQPQHF; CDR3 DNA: TGTGCCAGCAGTTCCCAGGGGACCTTCAATCAGCCCCAGCATTTT
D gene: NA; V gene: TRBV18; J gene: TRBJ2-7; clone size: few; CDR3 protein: CASSPGVGTSSYEQYF; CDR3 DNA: TGTGCCAGCTCACCGGGGGTCGGGACATCGTCCTACGAGCAGTACTTC
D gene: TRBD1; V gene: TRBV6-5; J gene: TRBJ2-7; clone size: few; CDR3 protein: CASSYLHRGDWYEQYF; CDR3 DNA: TGTGCCAGCAGTTACTTGCACAGGGGCGACTGGTACGAGCAGTACTTC
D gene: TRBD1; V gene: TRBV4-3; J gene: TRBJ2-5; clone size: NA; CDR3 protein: CASSQSGTGAQTQYF; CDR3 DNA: TGCGCCAGCAGCCAATCCGGGACAGGGGCTCAAACCCAGTACTTC
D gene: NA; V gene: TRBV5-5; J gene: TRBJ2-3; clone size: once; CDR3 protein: CASSFRVFTDTQYF; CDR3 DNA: TGTGCCAGCAGCTTTCGTGTCTTCACAGATACGCAGTATTTT
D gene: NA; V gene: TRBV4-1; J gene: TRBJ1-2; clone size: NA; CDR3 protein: CASSQDRGPYGYTF; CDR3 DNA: TGCGCCAGCAGCCAAGACAGGGGTCCCTATGGCTACACCTTC
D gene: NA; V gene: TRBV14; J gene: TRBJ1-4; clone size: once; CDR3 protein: CASSHFNEKLFF; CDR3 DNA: TGTGCCAGCAGCCACTTTAATGAAAAACTGTTTTTT
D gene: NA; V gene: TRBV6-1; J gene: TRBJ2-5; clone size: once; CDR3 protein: CASSDRQIGKEAQYF; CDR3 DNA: TGTGCCAGCAGTGACCGGCAGATAGGAAAAGAGGCCCAGTACTTC
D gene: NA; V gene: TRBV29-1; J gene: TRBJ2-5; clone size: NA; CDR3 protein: CSAETDQETQYF; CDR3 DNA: TGCAGCGCAGAGACAGACCAAGAGACCCAGTACTTC
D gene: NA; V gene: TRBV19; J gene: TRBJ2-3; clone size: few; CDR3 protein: CASSIAVPTDTQYF; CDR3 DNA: TGTGCCAGTAGTATAGCGGTTCCCACAGATACGCAGTATTTT
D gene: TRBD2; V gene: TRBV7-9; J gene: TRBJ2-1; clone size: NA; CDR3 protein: CASSPAGSGSSYNEQFF; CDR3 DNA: TGTGCCAGCAGCCCCGCCGGGAGCGGGAGCTCCTACAATGAGCAGTTCTTC
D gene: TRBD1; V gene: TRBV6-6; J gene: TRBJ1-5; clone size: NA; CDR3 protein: CASSYPGQGSNQPQHF; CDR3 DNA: TGTGCCAGCAGTTATCCCGGACAGGGGAGCAATCAGCCCCAGCATTTT
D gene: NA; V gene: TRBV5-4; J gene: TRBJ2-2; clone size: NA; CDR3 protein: CASSQVIPPVTGELFF; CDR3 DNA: TGCGCCAGCAGCCAAGTAATCCCCCCGGTCACCGGGGAGCTGTTTTTT
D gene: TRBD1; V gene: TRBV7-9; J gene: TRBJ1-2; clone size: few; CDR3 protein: CASSGQGDYGYTF; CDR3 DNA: TGTGCCAGCAGCGGACAGGGAGACTATGGCTACACCTTC
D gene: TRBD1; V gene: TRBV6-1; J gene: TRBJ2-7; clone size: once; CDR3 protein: CASRVETGLVSEQYF; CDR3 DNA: TGTGCCAGCAGAGTAGAGACAGGGTTAGTCTCCGAGCAGTACTTC
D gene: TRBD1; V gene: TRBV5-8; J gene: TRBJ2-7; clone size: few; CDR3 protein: CASSLVGGQAPTYEQYF; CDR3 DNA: TGTGCCAGCAGCTTGGTAGGGGGACAGGCCCCCACCTACGAGCAGTACTTC
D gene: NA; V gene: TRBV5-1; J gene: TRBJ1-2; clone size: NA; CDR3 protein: CASSLVPERLYGYTF; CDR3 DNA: TGCGCCAGCAGCTTGGTGCCCGAGCGTTTATATGGCTACACCTTC
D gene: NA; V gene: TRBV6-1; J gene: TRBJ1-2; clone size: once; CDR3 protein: CASSEAWAGYTF; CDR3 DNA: TGTGCCAGCAGTGAAGCCTGGGCCGGCTACACCTTC
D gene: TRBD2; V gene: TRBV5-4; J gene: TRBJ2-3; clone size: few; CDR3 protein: CASSTKGLAGDRDTQYF; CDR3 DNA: TGTGCCAGCAGCACAAAGGGACTAGCGGGAGATCGAGATACGCAGTATTTT
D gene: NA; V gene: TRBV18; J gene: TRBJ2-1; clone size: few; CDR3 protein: CASLTRAGISEQFF; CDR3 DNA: TGTGCCAGCCTCACCAGGGCGGGAATCAGTGAGCAGTTCTTC
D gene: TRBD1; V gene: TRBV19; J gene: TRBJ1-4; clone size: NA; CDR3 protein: CASSPRTGGNEKLFF; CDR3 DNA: TGTGCCAGTAGTCCCCGGACAGGGGGTAATGAAAAACTGTTTTTT
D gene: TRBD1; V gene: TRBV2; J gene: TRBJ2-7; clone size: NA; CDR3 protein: CASSPSPGTGGTYYEQYF; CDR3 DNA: TGTGCCAGCAGTCCTTCCCCCGGGACAGGGGGTACCTACTACGAGCAGTACTTC
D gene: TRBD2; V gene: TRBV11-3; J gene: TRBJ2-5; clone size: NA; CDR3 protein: CASSIESGRGTETQYF; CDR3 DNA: TGTGCCAGCAGCATCGAAAGCGGGAGGGGCACGGAGACCCAGTACTTC
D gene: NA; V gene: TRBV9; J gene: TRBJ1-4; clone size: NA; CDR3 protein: CASSEEPNPNEKLFF; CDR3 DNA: TGTGCCAGCAGCGAGGAGCCAAACCCTAATGAAAAACTGTTTTTT
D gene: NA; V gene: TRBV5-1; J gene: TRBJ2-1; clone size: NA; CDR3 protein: CASSLVETIAYNEQFF; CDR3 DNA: TGCGCCAGCAGCTTGGTGGAGACTATAGCCTACAATGAGCAGTTCTTC
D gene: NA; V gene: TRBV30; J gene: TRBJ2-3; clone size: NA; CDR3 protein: CACSPGTDTQYF; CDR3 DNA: TGTGCCTGTTCCCCGGGCACAGATACGCAGTATTTT
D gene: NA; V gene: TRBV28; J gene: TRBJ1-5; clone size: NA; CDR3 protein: CASRPPRDQPQHF; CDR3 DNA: TGTGCCAGCAGACCTCCGAGAGATCAGCCCCAGCATTTT
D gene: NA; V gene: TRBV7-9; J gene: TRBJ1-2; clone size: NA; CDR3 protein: CASSLQTSYGYTF; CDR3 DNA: TGTGCCAGCAGCTTGCAAACAAGCTATGGCTACACCTTC
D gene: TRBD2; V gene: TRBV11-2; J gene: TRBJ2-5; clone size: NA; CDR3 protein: CASSTGLAGGQQETQYF; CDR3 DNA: TGTGCCAGCAGCACGGGACTAGCGGGGGGGCAGCAAGAGACCCAGTACTTC
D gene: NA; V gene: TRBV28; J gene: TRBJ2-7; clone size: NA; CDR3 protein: CASSLSDNYYEQYF; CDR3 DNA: TGTGCCAGCAGTTTATCGGACAACTACTACGAGCAGTACTTC
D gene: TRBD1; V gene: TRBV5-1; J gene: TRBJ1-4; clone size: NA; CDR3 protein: CASATSDRTNEKLFF; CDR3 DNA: TGCGCCAGCGCGACGTCGGACAGGACTAATGAAAAACTGTTTTTT
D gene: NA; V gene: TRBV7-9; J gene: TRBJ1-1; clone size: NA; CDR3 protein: CASSSLATEAFF; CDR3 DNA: TGTGCCAGCAGCTCTTTGGCCACTGAAGCTTTCTTT
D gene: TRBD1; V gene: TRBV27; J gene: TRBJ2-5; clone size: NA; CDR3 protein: CATGQLTQETQYF; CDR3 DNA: TGTGCCACGGGACAGCTCACCCAAGAGACCCAGTACTTC
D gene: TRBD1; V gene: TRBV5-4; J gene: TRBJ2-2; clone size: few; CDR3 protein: CASSLGQGSGELFF; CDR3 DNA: TGTGCCAGCAGCTTAGGACAGGGCTCCGGGGAGCTGTTTTTT
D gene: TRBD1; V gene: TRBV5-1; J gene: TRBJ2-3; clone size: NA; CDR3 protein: CASSLLDRVADTQYF; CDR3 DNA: TGCGCCAGCAGCCTCCTAGACAGGGTTGCAGATACGCAGTATTTT
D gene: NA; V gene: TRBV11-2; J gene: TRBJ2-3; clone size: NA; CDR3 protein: CASSRQARGTDTQYF; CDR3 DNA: TGTGCCAGCAGCAGACAAGCGAGGGGCACAGATACGCAGTATTTT
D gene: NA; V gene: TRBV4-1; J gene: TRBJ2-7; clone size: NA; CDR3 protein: CASSQGLAAHYEQYF; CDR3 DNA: TGCGCCAGCAGCCAAGGTTTAGCGGCCCACTACGAGCAGTACTTC
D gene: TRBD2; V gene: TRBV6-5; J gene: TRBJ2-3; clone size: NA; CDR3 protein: CASSLNGGRTDTQYF; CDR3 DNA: TGTGCCAGCAGCCTTAACGGGGGGAGGACAGATACGCAGTATTTT
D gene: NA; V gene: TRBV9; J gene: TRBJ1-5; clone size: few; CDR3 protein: CASSPSGGGNQPQHF; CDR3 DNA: TGTGCCAGCAGCCCAAGCGGGGGAGGCAATCAGCCCCAGCATTTT
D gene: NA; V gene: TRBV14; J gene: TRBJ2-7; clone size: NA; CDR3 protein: CASSQDAGASEGEQYF; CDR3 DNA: TGTGCCAGCAGCCAAGACGCGGGGGCCTCTGAGGGCGAGCAGTACTTC
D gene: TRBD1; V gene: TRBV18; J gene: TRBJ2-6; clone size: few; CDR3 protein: CASDRGSSGANVLTF; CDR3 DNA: TGTGCCAGCGACAGGGGATCCTCTGGGGCCAACGTCCTGACTTTC
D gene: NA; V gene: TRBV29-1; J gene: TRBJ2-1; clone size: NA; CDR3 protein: CSVERAPGLRMGNEQFF; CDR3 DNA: TGCAGCGTTGAAAGGGCCCCTGGACTTCGGATGGGCAATGAGCAGTTCTTC
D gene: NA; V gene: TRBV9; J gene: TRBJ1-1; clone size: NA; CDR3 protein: CASSVASGTEAFF; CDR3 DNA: TGTGCCAGCAGCGTAGCTTCCGGCACTGAAGCTTTCTTT